The present T cell receptor beta chain was sequenced within a study of CD8+ T cells in alopecia areata listed by TCRdb under 2018. Some background on the complete study: Treated patients were enrolled in an open-label pilot trial of oral tofacitinib, 5 to 10 mg twice daily, for moderate-to-severe alopecia areata. Tofacitinib was given for 6 to 18 months, followed by 6 months of follow-up off drug to assess delayed response and recurrence. The SALT score, which quantifies the percentage of affected scalp surface area, was used to measure disease severity in treated patients. High-throughput TCRbeta sequencing was used to examine T cell clonal expansion in alopecia areata in both the C3H/HeJ mouse model and human patients. Scalp tissue and sorted CD4+ and CD8+ peripheral blood T cells from patchy and totalis/universalis alopecia areata patients and from healthy controls were covered by human TCRbeta sequencing. Biopsies were taken from tofacitinib-treated patients at baseline and again at 4 and 24 weeks into treatment, and several of those patients also had a later scalp biopsy. Scalp clonality was compared across normal scalp (n=4), patchy alopecia areata scalp (n=8), and alopecia totalis/universalis scalp (n=8). RNA came from the PAXgene miRNA kit for fixed scalp, the miRNeasy kit for PBMCs, and the RNeasy kit for mouse skin. TCRbeta CDR3 regions were amplified by immunoSEQ multiplex PCR using 35 Vbeta forward and 13 Jbeta reverse primers. The investigation overall reported the following: Compared with normal scalp, lesional scalp, particularly in alopecia totalis/universalis, had higher clonality and more expanded CD8+ clones, which suggests antigenic drive. Resident alphabeta T cells in normal human skin are also sequenced, complicating scalp TCR repertoire analysis, unlike mouse skin dominated by gammadelta T cells. Because the treated cohort was small and had only one nonresponder, larger studies are needed to examine links between baseline CD8+ expansion and response. Shared TCR sequences between patients were less evident than in mice, which may be partly attributable to HLA diversity in the patient population. Many expanded lesional clones persisted in scalp and blood during tofacitinib treatment, which may partly explain relapse after stopping treatment. Scalp clonality and the number of expanded CD8+ clones among the top 100 scalp clones were significantly decreased by tofacitinib.

Explained via the paper, the time point label denotes: about 25 weeks on oral tofacitinib. Interpreted using the paper, the treatment or condition label stands for: oral pan-JAK inhibitor, 5-10 mg twice daily. From alopecia areata patients, peripheral blood was collected along with lesional scalp punch biopsies. PBMCs were isolated by density centrifugation and stained for CD3, CD4 and CD8, after which CD4+ and CD8+ T cells were sorted on a FACSAria. On this clone: Its antigen has not been determined. Per-base qualities were not stored, and no clone one base away is much larger.

Libraries were built with the immunoSEQ multiplex PCR assay. RNA was extracted from all samples and reverse transcribed into cDNA as template for TCR sequencing. SuperScript III was used to make first-strand cDNA, primed with a 2:1 mix of oligo-dT and random hexamers. A synthetic immune receptor repertoire was used to gauge amplification bias, and whatever bias remained was removed computationally. For the original study's pipeline: Raw reads were preprocessed to remove errors, and CDR3 was defined by IMGT conventions from the conserved cysteine to phenylalanine. To get clonality, Shannon entropy was normalized by log2 of the number of productive unique TCRs and the result was subtracted from 1. CD4 or CD8 identity of scalp clones was inferred by cross-referencing scalp TCRbeta sequences with sorted blood CD4 and CD8 repertoires. This is the immuneACCESS table as TCRdb keeps it, with only in-frame sequences that have V and J called. A part of the clones is gone; compared with another copy, unresolved V genes explain less than half, and the rest is unexplained. V and J calls and clone size are as listed in that table; D and trimming were resolved from the DNA. The sample profile shows 90,000 to 120,000 clones; around 84% of them were found once. Roughly 25% of the sample belongs to the ten largest clones.

This sample comprised CD8+ T cells sorted from blood, obtained at week 24, from a patient treated with tofacitinib. This clonotype was obtained from a human donor with alopecia areata.

At the DNA level, the sequence is TGCGCCAGCAGCCAAGATCTGGCCGGGAATGAGCAGTTCTTC. This codes for CASSQDLAGNEQFF. Recombination joined TRBV4-3 with TRBJ2-1; there is no confident call for the D gene. Reading from cysteine to phenylalanine, the CDR3 counts 14 amino acids. CDR3 DNA is the only sequence kept; it has 42 bases, read in frame from the first base. Looking up the germline V gene yields CDR1 LGHNA and CDR2 YSLEER. A distance of 10 bases separates the germline ends of V and J, which lose 0 bases and 7 bases respectively.